One TCR beta chain is described in this entry. The data are from a study of CD8+ T cells in alopecia areata. Isolated RNA was reverse transcribed into cDNA used as the sequencing template. The protocol was immunoSEQ multiplex PCR, while the TCRdb copy is restricted to in-frame clones and leaves out a portion. The data hold about 190,000 clones, with over 50% observed a single time. The germline V gene has CDR1 SGHRS and CDR2 YFSETQ. The CDR3 has 13 amino acids. V gave up 4 bases and J gave up 4 bases; unmatched junction bases: 4. The gene calls are TRBV5-1 and TRBJ2-5, with 7 bases aligning to TRBD2. The TCR was taken from a human donor with alopecia areata. This specimen consisted of CD4+ T cells sorted from blood, obtained at week 0. The CDR3 DNA reads TGCGCCAGCAGCCCAGCGGGGCCAGAGACCCAGTACTTC. It yields the protein CASSPAGPETQYF.